This T cell receptor (beta chain) appears in the sequencing data of a study of blood T cell repertoires in COVID-19. V was pared by 8 bases and J by 1 base, with 5 bases of the junction left unmatched. Germline CDR1 reads MNHEY; CDR2 reads SVGAGI. The CDR3 is made up of 13 amino acids. Profiling relied on immunoSEQ multiplex PCR, and the TCRdb table lists in-frame clones only, not all of them. The sample yields some 270,000 clones, roughly 88% seen once. This clonotype was obtained from a woman of 80 years or more with COVID-19, enrolled during active disease. The J gene is TRBJ2-7, the V gene TRBV6-5; TRBD1 matches at 7 bases. Sequenced input: peripheral blood. The CDR3 here is CASRDRVSYEQYF. In DNA form, the CDR3 reads TGTGCCAGCCGCGACAGGGTTTCCTACGAGCAGTACTTC.